A selection of T cell receptor beta chains follows, all from one sample in a study of cytomegalovirus exposure and HLA in healthy donors. The table came from immunoSEQ multiplex PCR; TCRdb's copy has only in-frame clones and leaves some out. The sample includes roughly 63,000 clones, about 72% of them seen just once. Sequencing was done on a sample of PBMCs. These receptor sequences come from a man aged 50 to 60 in good health and CMV-seropositive. Each CDR3 is given with its conserved first and last residue. The D gene is left open where the match is weak. Size values are once, few and many counts, or a class for expanded clones, and some rows have none.

cdr3_aa | cdr3_nt | d_call | j_call | v_call | clone_size | cdr3_length
CASSVAGGPADTQYF | TGTGCCAGTAGCGTAGCGGGAGGGCCGGCAGATACGCAGTATTTT | TRBD2 | TRBJ2-3 | TRBV19 | - | 15
CATSRGEGVGVVEKLFF | TGTGCCACCAGCAGAGGGGAGGGGGTAGGGGTAGTAGAAAAACTGTTTTTT | - | TRBJ1-4 | TRBV15 | - | 17
CASSYNRGDEQYF | TGTGCCAGCAGTTACAACAGGGGGGATGAGCAGTACTTC | TRBD1 | TRBJ2-7 | TRBV6-5 | - | 13
CASSVDLSYEQYF | TGTGCCAGCAGCGTAGATCTATCCTACGAGCAGTACTTC | - | TRBJ2-7 | TRBV9 | - | 13
CASINRKGISSGANVLTF | TGTGCCAGCATTAATCGAAAGGGGATAAGCTCTGGGGCCAACGTCCTGACTTTC | - | TRBJ2-6 | TRBV7-9 | - | 18
CASSEAYRGRGRSEAFF | TGTGCCAGCAGTGAAGCGTACCGGGGCAGGGGGAGGTCTGAAGCTTTCTTT | TRBD1 | TRBJ1-1 | TRBV6-1 | - | 17
CASSLEEGRGGTQYF | TGTGCCAGCAGCTTAGAAGAGGGGCGGGGAGGGACCCAGTACTTC | - | TRBJ2-5 | TRBV7-6 | - | 15
CASSRFGGQGWTEAFF | TGTGCCAGCAGTAGGTTCGGGGGACAGGGTTGGACTGAAGCTTTCTTT | TRBD1 | TRBJ1-1 | TRBV27 | - | 16
CASTLGSSGTYEQYF | TGTGCCAGCACCCTGGGGTCTAGCGGGACGTACGAGCAGTACTTC | TRBD2 | TRBJ2-7 | TRBV5-4 | once | 15
CSVVIAGGPKPNTGELFF | TGCAGCGTTGTAATAGCGGGAGGGCCAAAACCGAACACCGGGGAGCTGTTTTTT | TRBD2 | TRBJ2-2 | TRBV29-1 | - | 18
CAWGRLVSGGNTIYF | TGTGCCTGGGGTCGGTTAGTCTCGGGTGGAAACACCATATATTTT | - | TRBJ1-3 | TRBV30 | - | 15
CASSSRGGPEQFF | TGTGCCAGCAGCTCCCGCGGAGGCCCTGAGCAGTTCTTC | - | TRBJ2-1 | TRBV7-6 | few | 13
CASSYPGSQETQYF | TGTGCCAGCAGCTATCCGGGAAGCCAAGAGACCCAGTACTTC | - | TRBJ2-5 | TRBV7-8 | few | 14
CASSQGGNTEAFF | TGCGCCAGCAGCCAGGGGGGGAACACTGAAGCTTTCTTT | - | TRBJ1-1 | TRBV4-1 | - | 13
CASSPRTGGNTIYF | TGTGCCAGCAGCCCTCGGACGGGAGGAAACACCATATATTTT | - | TRBJ1-3 | TRBV11-1 | - | 14
CSVREDRGPRKLFF | TGCAGCGTCCGCGAGGACAGGGGGCCGCGAAAACTGTTTTTT | TRBD1 | TRBJ1-4 | TRBV29-1 | once | 14
CASRAGGAGTDTQYF | TGTGCCAGCAGAGCAGGGGGCGCGGGCACAGATACGCAGTATTTT | TRBD1 | TRBJ2-3 | TRBV28 | - | 15
CASRDTTGEQYF | TGCGCCAGCAGAGACACCACAGGGGAGCAGTACTTC | - | TRBJ2-7 | TRBV10-1 | - | 12
CASSIQDRRGVAEQYF | TGTGCCAGTAGTATACAGGACCGGAGGGGCGTCGCCGAGCAGTACTTC | - | TRBJ2-7 | TRBV19 | - | 16
CASSVSGDYNEQFF | TGTGCCAGCAGCGTTAGCGGAGACTACAATGAGCAGTTCTTC | - | TRBJ2-1 | TRBV9 | few | 14
CASSRDSPSNEQYF | TGCGCCAGCAGCAGAGACAGTCCATCCAACGAGCAGTACTTC | - | TRBJ2-7 | TRBV5-1 | - | 14
CASSHTSGEQYF | TGTGCCAGCAGCCACACCTCGGGCGAGCAGTACTTC | - | TRBJ2-7 | TRBV5-6 | - | 12
CASSLPSTEAFF | TGCGCCAGCAGCTTGCCCTCCACTGAAGCTTTCTTT | - | TRBJ1-1 | TRBV5-1 | few | 12
CASRSGSGANVLTF | TGTGCCAGCAGAAGCGGCTCTGGGGCCAACGTCCTGACTTTC | - | TRBJ2-6 | TRBV7-2 | - | 14